Listed below are T cell receptor beta chains from one sample, sequenced in a study of T cells after yellow fever vaccination. Each CDR3 protein is one row after TCRdb ran MiXCR on the 5' RACE reads. In the table there are 100,000 to 150,000 distinct CDR3 sequences, more than 6.5% of which are singletons. The sequencing here drew on CD4+ T cells sorted from PBMCs, taken roughly 10 days after the first yellow fever vaccination. The source is a young man who received the YFV17D yellow fever vaccine. CDR3s include the opening cysteine and the closing phenylalanine or tryptophan. The D gene is left open where the match is weak. Some rows have no size entry. The others give once, few or many, or a class for an expanded clone.

clone_size,j_call,d_call,v_call,cdr3_aa,cdr3_nt
many,TRBJ2-5,TRBD2,TRBV5-1,CASSFSGGPGETQYF,TGCGCCAGCAGCTTTAGCGGGGGTCCGGGAGAGACCCAGTACTTC
many,TRBJ1-1,.,TRBV20-1,CSARVGGADTEAFF,TGCAGTGCTAGAGTGGGGGGCGCGGACACTGAAGCTTTCTTT
many,TRBJ1-5,.,TRBV6-1,CASTPSDSNQPQHF,TGTGCCAGCACTCCGAGCGACAGCAATCAGCCCCAGCATTTT
many,TRBJ2-3,TRBD1,TRBV5-1,CASSIGTGGDTQYF,TGCGCCAGCAGCATCGGGACAGGGGGAGATACGCAGTATTTT
many,TRBJ1-1,.,TRBV5-1,CASRPGTQTSNTEAFF,TGCGCCAGCAGACCAGGGACACAGACCTCGAACACTGAAGCTTTCTTT
few,TRBJ1-5,.,TRBV12-3/TRBV12-4,CASSFLTVGNQPQHF,TGTGCCAGCAGTTTCTTAACGGTCGGCAATCAGCCCCAGCATTTT
many,TRBJ2-7,.,TRBV5-1,CASSSNPAVGPAYEQYF,TGCGCCAGCAGTTCGAATCCTGCCGTTGGGCCCGCCTACGAGCAGTACTTC
many,TRBJ2-7,.,TRBV7-2,CASSVNSIAPGTNF,TGTGCCAGCAGCGTCAACTCCATCGCCCCCGGGACAAACTTC
many,TRBJ2-7,.,TRBV7-2,CASTRAGAYEQYF,TGTGCCAGCACCAGGGCAGGCGCCTACGAGCAGTACTTC
many,TRBJ1-2,.,TRBV7-2,CASSRDLYGYTF,TGTGCCAGCAGCCGGGATCTCTATGGCTACACCTTC
many,TRBJ2-3,TRBD2,TRBV4-1,CASSPSGVAGAPTDTQYF,TGCGCCAGCAGCCCATCGGGAGTAGCGGGGGCCCCTACGGATACGCAGTATTTT
many,TRBJ2-1,TRBD1,TRBV11-2,CASSPPLRDRGRFEQFF,TGTGCCAGCAGCCCACCCCTCCGGGACAGGGGGCGCTTTGAGCAGTTCTTC
many,TRBJ2-3,TRBD2,TRBV4-2,CASSQGAGGDTDTQYF,TGTGCCAGCAGCCAAGGAGCGGGGGGCGATACAGATACGCAGTATTTT
many,TRBJ2-3,.,TRBV20-1,CSARENRGSPDTQYF,TGCAGTGCTAGAGAAAACCGGGGAAGCCCAGATACGCAGTATTTT
many,TRBJ1-1,TRBD1,TRBV4-3,CASSHLDRGTEAFF,TGCGCCAGCAGCCATCTCGACAGGGGTACTGAAGCTTTCTTT
.,TRBJ2-5,TRBD2,TRBV5-4,CASSLPGGLETQYF,TGTGCCAGCAGCCTGCCGGGGGGGCTGGAGACCCAGTACTTC
many,TRBJ1-2,TRBD1,TRBV15,CATSREQGYGYTF,TGTGCCACCAGCAGAGAACAGGGGTATGGCTACACCTTC
many,TRBJ2-5,.,TRBV10-3,CAISEGEVRETQYF,TGTGCCATCAGCGAGGGGGAGGTTCGAGAGACCCAGTACTTC
many,TRBJ2-2,.,TRBV4-1,CASSQEAASTGELFF,TGCGCCAGCAGCCAAGAGGCAGCTAGCACCGGGGAGCTGTTTTTT
many,TRBJ1-1,.,TRBV12-3/TRBV12-4,CASSFSGTEAFF,TGTGCCAGCAGTTTTAGTGGCACTGAAGCTTTCTTT
many,TRBJ1-4,.,TRBV7-2,CASSLQGTYEKLFF,TGTGCCAGCAGCTTACAGGGAACTTATGAAAAACTGTTTTTT
many,TRBJ2-2,TRBD1,TRBV6-1,CASSTTGGRTGELFF,TGTGCCAGCAGTACGACAGGGGGCAGAACCGGGGAGCTGTTTTTT
many,TRBJ2-2,TRBD2,TRBV5-6,CASSRWTSGGAGELFF,TGTGCCAGCAGCCGATGGACTAGCGGGGGGGCAGGGGAGCTGTTTTTT
many,TRBJ1-4,.,TRBV27,CASSLVFPTNEKLFF,TGTGCCAGCAGTTTAGTCTTCCCAACTAATGAAAAACTGTTTTTT
many,TRBJ2-3,.,TRBV6-2/TRBV6-3,CASSFGATQYF,TGTGCCAGCAGTTTCGGGGCGACGCAGTATTTT
many,TRBJ2-2,TRBD2,TRBV7-2,CASSPNSGGNTGELFF,TGTGCCAGCAGCCCTAACAGCGGGGGGAACACCGGGGAGCTGTTTTTT
once,TRBJ2-4,TRBD1,TRBV10-2,CASREPGQGNIQYF,TGCGCCAGCAGGGAACCGGGACAGGGGAACATTCAGTACTTC
few,TRBJ1-3,.,TRBV5-4,CASSLGQNSGNTIYF,TGTGCCAGCAGCTTGGGACAGAACTCTGGAAACACCATATATTTT
many,TRBJ2-5,TRBD2,TRBV5-5,CASSLAPGLALQETQYF,TGTGCCAGCAGCTTGGCGCCCGGACTAGCCCTCCAAGAGACCCAGTACTTC
many,TRBJ1-2,.,TRBV18,CASSPSTGLVYGYTF,TGTGCCAGCTCACCGTCAACAGGGCTGGTCTATGGCTACACCTTC
many,TRBJ2-5,.,TRBV6-1,CASSPPWGLGQETQYF,TGTGCCAGCAGTCCCCCTTGGGGTTTAGGGCAAGAGACCCAGTACTTC
.,TRBJ2-3,.,TRBV7-2,CGSSLVPGNTDTQYF,TGTGGCAGCAGCTTAGTTCCGGGAAACACAGATACGCAGTATTTT
many,TRBJ1-2,TRBD1,TRBV10-3,CAISELGQGDGYTF,TGTGCCATCAGCGAACTGGGACAGGGCGACGGCTACACCTTC
many,TRBJ2-1,.,TRBV9,CASTLDWASREQFF,TGTGCCAGCACCCTGGACTGGGCATCTCGGGAGCAGTTCTTC
many,TRBJ2-5,.,TRBV5-1,CASSTMTGEGETQYF,TGCGCCAGCAGCACCATGACAGGGGAGGGGGAGACCCAGTACTTC
many,TRBJ2-1,.,TRBV6-2/TRBV6-3,CASSSQRANEQFF,TGTGCCAGCAGTTCGCAAAGGGCCAATGAGCAGTTCTTC
many,TRBJ1-5,.,TRBV6-1,CASTPAVYSNQPQHF,TGTGCCAGCACCCCGGCGGTCTATAGCAATCAGCCCCAGCATTTT
many,TRBJ1-1,.,TRBV6-5,CASSPQGFSDLAFF,TGTGCCAGCAGTCCACAGGGTTTTTCCGATCTAGCTTTCTTT
many,TRBJ2-5,TRBD2,TRBV20-1,CSARDWTGLAGSETQYF,TGCAGTGCTAGAGATTGGACGGGACTAGCGGGTAGTGAGACCCAGTACTTC
.,TRBJ1-6,.,TRBV3-1,CASTHAGYLSPLHF,TGTGCCAGCACCCATGCGGGCTATCTTTCACCCCTCCACTTT
many,TRBJ2-3,.,TRBV2,CASTGDGRKGTDTQYF,TGTGCCAGCACCGGGGACGGAAGAAAAGGGACAGATACGCAGTATTTT
many,TRBJ2-1,.,TRBV4-3,CASSQAQDAYLNEQFF,TGCGCCAGCAGCCAAGCGCAGGACGCCTATCTTAATGAGCAGTTCTTC
many,TRBJ2-7,TRBD1,TRBV2,CASSERQGPLYEQYF,TGTGCCAGCAGTGAGAGACAGGGACCTCTCTACGAGCAGTACTTC
.,TRBJ2-5,.,TRBV7-3,CASSPSPGGNGATQYF,TGTGCCAGCAGCCCTTCCCCCGGTGGGAACGGTGCGACCCAGTACTTC
many,TRBJ2-5,.,TRBV6-2/TRBV6-3,CASSYGGRQGKTQYF,TGTGCCAGCAGTTATGGCGGACGGCAGGGGAAGACCCAGTACTTC
many,TRBJ2-5,.,TRBV25-1,CASSPRATETQYF,TGTGCCAGCAGTCCCAGGGCTACTGAGACCCAGTACTTC
many,TRBJ2-3,TRBD2,TRBV4-1,CASSQPRLADTDTQYF,TGCGCCAGCAGCCAACCCCGACTAGCGGACACAGATACGCAGTATTTT
many,TRBJ1-2,TRBD1,TRBV20-1,CRVEGASGYTF,TGCAGGGTGGAGGGGGCTTCTGGCTACACCTTC